Listed here are 4 T cell receptor beta chains from one sample, sequenced in a study of monozygotic twins with inflammatory bowel disease (dated by TCRdb to the late 2010s). The receptor library was made with 5' RACE. Reads for this sample came from an Illumina HiSeq 2500. TCRdb reprocessed the reads into one record per CDR3 protein sequence, lacking DNA. The data table for this sample lists about 160,000 distinct CDR3 sequences. 6.5% to 9% of the sample is held by the ten biggest clonotypes. Sequencing was carried out using blood. The receptors come from a human donor with ulcerative colitis or Crohn's disease, or a healthy co-twin of an affected twin (not recorded which).

This chain connects TRBV12-3 or TRBV12-4 to TRBJ1-4. This CDR3 contains 13 residues. The CDR3 loop reads CASSFTTNEKLFF.

V and J are TRBV5-1 and TRBJ2-2. The CDR3 loop spans 11 amino acids. The germline gives CDR1 SGHRS, CDR2 YFSETQ. CDR3: CASGETGELFF.

This rearrangement joins TRBV20-1 to TRBJ1-1; TCRdb gives TRBD1 as the D gene, but with no DNA this cannot be confirmed. The CDR3 has 14 residues. Germline V gene sequence: CDR1 DFQATT, CDR2 SNEGSKA (reference sequence). CDR3: CSASRNRANTEAFF.

This chain uses TRBV3-1 with TRBJ1-1. This CDR3 has 12 amino acids. Germline values: CDR1 LGHDT, CDR2 YNNKEL (reference sequence). CDR3 residues: CASGQGNGKAFF.